This TCR beta chain was sequenced during a study of blood T cell repertoires in COVID-19. In the study's own analysis: Amplification of reference gene primers was used by the study to estimate nucleated cell counts. Measured with immunoSEQ multiplex PCR; TCRdb has only the in-frame clones, and not every one. Clone size and V and J calls were adopted from that table, with D and trimming inferred from the DNA. The data show 43,000 or so clones, about 87% seen once. The sequencing input was peripheral blood. The source of this sequence is a man aged 60 to 75 with active COVID-19.

DNA of the CDR3: TGTGCCAGCTCACCAGGGACAGGCTACGAGCAGTACTTC. Its protein is CASSPGTGYEQYF. The chain has TRBV18 and TRBJ2-7; 8 bases match TRBD1. The CDR3 contains 13 residues. Losses at the gene ends were 2 bases for V and 3 bases for J; bases not matched to a gene: 0. Germline CDR1 and CDR2: KGHSH and LQKENI.